This TCR beta chain was documented in a study of blood T cell repertoires in COVID-19 (dated by TCRdb to between 2020 and 2021). Study-level background: The collaborator samples originated in the United States, Italy and Spain and spanned the acute and convalescent phases of COVID-19. Where HLA class I and class II types were available, the types were taken from metadata supplied by the sample provider, not from assay-based typing. Sample metadata almost always included a de-identified subject ID, COVID-19 status, age in years and sex. The prospective study material was composed of cDNA or gDNA derived from T cells, B-cell-depleted T cells, or PBMCs. Samples came from the ongoing ImmuneRACE study (first 160 participants) plus 1,254 subjects from 6 global collaborators. Deeply sampled blood TCRbeta repertoires from subjects exposed to, actively infected with, or recovered from COVID-19 were included in the dataset. A freely available public database, intended as a resource for researchers studying the immune response to SARS-CoV-2, is where the repertoires were released. Broad study findings and their caveats: The amount of clinical and demographic metadata varied by source and participant and was provided uncurated.

A note on this clone: It lacks a known antigen. Nothing much larger sits one base from this clone, and base qualities are not available.

The collaborating institutions used their own protocols to collect whole blood in K2EDTA tubes. Collaborator samples were shipped for TCRbeta analysis as frozen whole blood, isolated PBMCs, or DNA extracted from either sample type. TCRbeta CDR3 regions were amplified from genomic DNA using the immunoSEQ Assay, a bias-controlled multiplex PCR. As for the authors' bioinformatics: The number of nucleated cells in each sample was estimated by amplification of reference gene primers within the assay. To quantify the absolute abundance of each unique TCRbeta CDR3 rearrangement, sequence reads were collapsed and filtered. For each sample, productive Simpson clonality was calculated as the square root of Simpson's diversity index over productive rearrangements. TCRdb carries this immuneACCESS record with in-frame sequences only. Its versions omit some clonotypes, under half of them owing to an unresolved V gene in the studies checked, with the rest unexplained. V, J and clone size derive from that table, while D and trimming were established from the DNA sequence. The sample data list roughly 230,000 clones, and 85% of these were observed just once. The ten largest clones add up to just under 1% of the sample.

Looking up the germline V gene (reference sequence) yields CDR1 LGHDT and CDR2 YNNKEL. V sheds 0 bases and J sheds 9 bases, leaving 8 bases between their ends. Inclusive of the bounding cysteine and phenylalanine, the CDR3 is 13 residues long. Only CDR3 DNA is held: 39 bases, read in frame from base 1. The source material was peripheral blood. The source of this sequence is a man aged 35 to 55 with acute or convalescent COVID-19. The sequence is built from TRBV3-1 (or the pseudogene TRBV3-2) and TRBJ1-4; matching of 5 bases hints at TRBD1 as the D gene. The CDR3 reads as follows: CASSQEAGQKLFF. The DNA sequence is TGTGCCAGCAGCCAAGAGGCGGGACAAAAACTGTTTTTT.